This T cell receptor beta chain is drawn from a study of PD-1 blockade in mismatch repair-deficient tumors. Looking at the study overall: All were previously treated, progressing patients with 12 mismatch repair-deficient cancer types. Study conclusions and caveats: Tumor-resident clones, often absent from pretreatment blood, expanded after pembrolizumab and then contracted.

Only in-frame clones appear in the TCRdb table, and some are missing; sequencing was by immunoSEQ multiplex PCR. This table holds 75,000 to 85,000 clones, 81% found once. All patients were mismatch repair deficient, assessed by either PCR or immunohistochemistry. A few pembrolizumab responders had their TCRs sequenced. Regarding this clone: Its matching antigen is unknown.

Source: peripheral blood, taken 12 weeks after starting pembrolizumab. This sequence originates from an adult with mismatch repair-deficient cancer.

CDR3 sequence (DNA): TGTGCCAGCAGGGCTTCGACTGGCAGCAAGGCGTTCTTC. This gives the protein CASRASTGSKAFF. The chain recombines TRBV7-2 with TRBJ2-1; the D is unclear. V dropped 6 bases and J dropped 15 bases, with 21 bases sitting between them. The length of the CDR3 is 13 residues. Germline CDR1 reads SGHTA; CDR2 reads FQGNSA.